This TCR beta chain comes out of a study of T cell changes during pregnancy in multiple sclerosis. Method: immunoSEQ multiplex PCR; TCRdb's copy keeps in-frame clones and lacks some. In the table there are roughly 31,000 clones, over 85% of which are singletons. In its sample, this clone was seen once. Material: CD4+ T cells from peripheral blood mononuclear cells, obtained in the first trimester of pregnancy. The clonotype comes from a female donor with multiple sclerosis, enrolled in a pregnancy study.

DNA for the CDR3: TGCGCCAGCAGCTCCGGGGACAGGGGGCGCGGGGAGACCCAGTACTTC. It is translated as CASSSGDRGRGETQYF. The chain has TRBV5-1 and TRBJ2-5; TRBD1 matches 12 bases. Unmatched junction bases numbered 8, after V lost 3 bases and J lost 5 bases. The CDR3 length is 16 residues. CDR1 is SGHRS and CDR2 is YFSETQ in the germline V gene.